These 7 T cell receptor beta chains came from one sample sequenced in a study of breast tumors, draining lymph nodes, adjacent tissues. MiXCR, applied by TCRdb to the multiplex PCR reads, yields one record per CDR3 protein. The table has approximately 13,000 distinct CDR3 sequences, around 70% seen once. What was sequenced was tumor-adjacent breast tissue. These receptors were collected from a female donor with breast cancer. Some clones in this sample may be carry-over from other donors' samples.

This clonotype has a single count. This rearrangement joins TRBV6-1 to TRBJ1-5; a possible D gene is TRBD1 (5 bases). The CDR3 totals 15 residues. V shed 3 bases and J shed 3 bases, with 12 bases lying between them. Germline CDR1 MNHNS, CDR2 SASEGT. CDR3 in amino acids: CASSDTQGFNQPQHF. The CDR3 DNA reads as TGTGCCAGCAGTGACACTCAGGGTTTCAATCAGCCCCAGCATTTT.

This clonotype was seen repeatedly, ten times or more. The chain combines TRBV14 with TRBJ2-5; 11 bases are shared with TRBD2. Trimming removed 0 bases from V and 5 bases from J; junction bases left unmatched: 11. This CDR3 has 18 residues. Germline V gene lookup returns CDR1 SGHDN and CDR2 FVKESK. CDR3 DNA sequence: TGTGCCAGCAGCCAAGATCGCCGGATAGCGGGAGGGCCCGAGACCCAGTACTTC. Its translation is CASSQDRRIAGGPETQYF.

The chain carries TRBV20-1 and TRBJ2-2, with 7 bases identical to TRBD1. CDR1 is DFQATT and CDR2 is SNEGSKA in the germline V gene (reference sequence). This CDR3 contains 19 residues. Trimming removed 8 bases from V and 1 base from J; junction bases left unmatched: 22. The chain's CDR3 is CSPVHQRDREGENTGELFF. Written as DNA, the CDR3 is TGCAGTCCCGTACACCAACGAGACAGGGAAGGGGAGAACACCGGGGAGCTGTTTTTT.

The CDR3: CSALSSGRGIDYEQYF. Written as DNA, the CDR3 is TGCAGTGCCCTTTCTAGCGGGAGGGGGATAGACTACGAGCAGTACTTC. The V and J genes are TRBV20-1 and TRBJ2-7; 12 nucleotides match TRBD2. This CDR3 spans 16 amino acids. J lost 3 bases, V lost 6 bases, and 12 bases had no gene match. Germline V gene lookup returns CDR1 DFQATT and CDR2 SNEGSKA (reference sequence).

This chain uses TRBV9 with TRBJ2-3; 10 bases agree with TRBD2. Germline V gene data show CDR1 as SGDLS and CDR2 as YYNGEE. J lost 5 bases, V lost 5 bases, and 5 bases had no gene match. The CDR3 consists of 14 residues. For the CDR3, the DNA is TGTGCCAGCAGACAGAGCGGGAGGGGAGATACGCAGTATTTT. Translating it yields CASRQSGRGDTQYF.

DNA for the CDR3: TGTGCCAGCAGCAATGCCGGGACAGGGGTCGAGACCCAGTACTTC. Translated: CASSNAGTGVETQYF. The chain is built from TRBV12-5 and TRBJ2-5; 10 nucleotides agree with TRBD1. Germline lookup yields CDR1 LGHNT and CDR2 FRNRAP. CDR3 length: 15 amino acids.

By sample fraction, this clonotype is medium-sized (0.01 to 0.1%). The J gene is TRBJ2-5, the V gene TRBV9; no clear D. V dropped 4 bases and J dropped 3 bases, with 16 bases sitting between them. CDR1 and CDR2 from the germline V gene are SGDLS and YYNGEE. This CDR3 region has 15 residues. The CDR3 loop is CASSPWTSPEETQYF. CDR3 DNA: TGTGCCAGCAGCCCCTGGACGTCGCCCGAAGAGACCCAGTACTTC.